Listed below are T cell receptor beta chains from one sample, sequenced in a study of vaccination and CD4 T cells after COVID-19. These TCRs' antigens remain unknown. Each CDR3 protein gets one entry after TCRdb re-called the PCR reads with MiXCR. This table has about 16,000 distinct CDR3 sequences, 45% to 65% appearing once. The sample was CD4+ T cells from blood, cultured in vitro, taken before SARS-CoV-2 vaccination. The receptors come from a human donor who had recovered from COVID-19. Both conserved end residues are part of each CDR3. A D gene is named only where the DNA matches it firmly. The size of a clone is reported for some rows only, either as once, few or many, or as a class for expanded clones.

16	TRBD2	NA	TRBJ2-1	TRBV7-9	CASSSPAGGPNNEQFF	TGTGCCAGCAGCTCCCCGGCGGGAGGGCCAAACAATGAGCAGTTCTTC
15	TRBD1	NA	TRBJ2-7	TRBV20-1	CSALVSGTGTYEQYF	TGCAGTGCTCTCGTCTCCGGGACAGGGACCTACGAGCAGTACTTC
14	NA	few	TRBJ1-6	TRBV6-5	CASSYGRWYSPLHF	TGTGCCAGCAGTTACGGGCGATGGTATTCACCCCTCCACTTT
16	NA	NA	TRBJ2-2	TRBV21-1	CASSKAEDTNTGELFF	TGTGCCAGCAGCAAAGCGGAGGATACGAACACCGGGGAGCTGTTTTTT
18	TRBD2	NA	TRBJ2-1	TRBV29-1	CSDKPGLAGGESYNEQFF	TGCAGCGACAAGCCGGGACTAGCGGGAGGGGAATCCTACAATGAGCAGTTCTTC
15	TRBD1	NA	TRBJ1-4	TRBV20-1	CSASRSGTGAEKLFF	TGCAGTGCTAGCCGGTCCGGGACAGGGGCGGAAAAACTGTTTTTT
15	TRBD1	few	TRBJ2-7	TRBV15	CATSSRQGSSYEQYF	TGTGCCACCAGCTCCCGACAGGGGAGCTCCTACGAGCAGTACTTC
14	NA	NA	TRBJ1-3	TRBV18	CASSPTATGNTIYF	TGTGCCAGCTCACCAACGGCTACTGGAAACACCATATATTTT
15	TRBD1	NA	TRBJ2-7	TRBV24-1	CATSDSRTGGYEQYF	TGTGCCACCAGTGATTCCCGGACAGGGGGCTACGAGCAGTACTTC
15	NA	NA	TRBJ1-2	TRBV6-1	CASSGRREMNYGYTF	TGTGCCAGCAGTGGGAGGAGAGAAATGAACTATGGCTACACCTTC
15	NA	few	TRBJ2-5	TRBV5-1	CASSDVIRPIETQYF	TGCGCCAGCAGCGACGTCATCCGGCCAATAGAGACCCAGTACTTC
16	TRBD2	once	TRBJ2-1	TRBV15	CATSRVSGSFHNEQFF	TGTGCCACCAGCAGAGTTAGCGGGAGTTTTCACAATGAGCAGTTCTTC
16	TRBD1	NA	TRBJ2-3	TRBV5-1	CASSAAGTGGTDTQYF	TGCGCCAGCAGCGCCGCCGGGACAGGGGGCACAGATACGCAGTATTTT
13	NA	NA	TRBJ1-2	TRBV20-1	CSATFDPSYGYTF	TGCAGTGCAACTTTTGACCCGTCCTATGGCTACACCTTC
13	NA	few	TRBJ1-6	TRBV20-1	CSALSAGHSPLHF	TGCAGTGCTCTCTCGGCAGGGCATTCACCCCTCCACTTT
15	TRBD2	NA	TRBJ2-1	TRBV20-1	CSARVPLAENNEQFF	TGCAGTGCTAGAGTTCCACTAGCGGAAAACAATGAGCAGTTCTTC
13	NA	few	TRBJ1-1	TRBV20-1	CSARVTVNTEAFF	TGCAGTGCTAGAGTGACAGTGAACACTGAAGCTTTCTTT
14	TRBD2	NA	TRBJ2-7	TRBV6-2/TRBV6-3	CASNSGGRIYEQYF	TGTGCCAGCAATAGTGGCGGGAGAATCTACGAGCAGTACTTC
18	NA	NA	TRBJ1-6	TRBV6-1	CASSHKDLSGVGDSPLHF	TGTGCCAGCAGTCACAAGGACCTTTCGGGGGTCGGGGATTCACCCCTCCACTTT
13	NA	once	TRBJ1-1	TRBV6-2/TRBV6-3	CASTRIVETEAFF	TGTGCCAGCACTCGAATCGTGGAAACTGAAGCTTTCTTT
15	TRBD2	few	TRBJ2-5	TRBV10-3	CAIKSGRAGSETQYF	TGTGCCATCAAAAGCGGGAGGGCCGGTTCAGAGACCCAGTACTTC
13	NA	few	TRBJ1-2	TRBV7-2	CASSLGRFDGYTF	TGTGCCAGCAGCTTAGGACGGTTCGATGGCTACACCTTC
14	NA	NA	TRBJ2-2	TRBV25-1	CASSEGRDTGELFF	TGTGCCAGCAGTGAAGGCCGGGACACCGGGGAGCTGTTTTTT
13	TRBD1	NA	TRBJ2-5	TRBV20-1	CSARQGPQETQYF	TGCAGTGCCAGACAGGGCCCCCAAGAGACCCAGTACTTC
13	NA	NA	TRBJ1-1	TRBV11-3	CASSLRVNTEAFF	TGTGCCAGCAGCTTGAGAGTGAACACTGAAGCTTTCTTT
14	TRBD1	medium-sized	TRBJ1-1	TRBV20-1	CSAGGQVVGAEAFF	TGCAGTGCTGGAGGACAGGTCGTTGGCGCTGAAGCTTTCTTT
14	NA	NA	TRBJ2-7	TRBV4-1	CASSQVRTGYEQYF	TGCGCCAGCAGCCAAGTCCGTACGGGCTACGAGCAGTACTTC
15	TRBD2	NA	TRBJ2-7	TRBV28	CASSSSSGGSYEQYF	TGTGCCAGCAGTTCTTCTAGCGGGGGCTCCTACGAGCAGTACTTC
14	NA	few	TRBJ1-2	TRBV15	CATSREALSYGYTF	TGTGCCACCAGCAGAGAGGCTCTCTCCTATGGCTACACCTTC